These 19 T cell receptor beta chains originate from one sample sequenced in a study of patients and donors after allogeneic stem cell transplantation (dated by TCRdb to about 2020). The library was obtained by RT-PCR. Sequenced using a NextSeq 550. The public reads were reanalyzed by TCRdb: fastp trimming at Q25, MiXCR alignment, in-frame beta chains only. Each entry is one CDR3 protein sequence, shown with its most common DNA and genes. Present in this sample are about 110,000 distinct CDR3 sequences, around 35% of which were seen just once. The ten most abundant clones make up around 27% of the sample. The sample taken for sequencing was blood, either unsorted or a sorted T cell fraction (not recorded which). The origin of the receptors is a human donor who was either an allogeneic HSCT recipient or a stem cell or donor lymphocyte infusion donor (not recorded which). It is not recorded whose cells these are; they may come from a transplant donor.

This clonotype has only a few counts. This chain joins TRBV18 and TRBJ1-6; D is undetermined. V lost 2 bases and J 7 bases, leaving 15 bases between the germline ends. CDR3 length equals 16 residues. Germline V gives CDR1 KGHSH, CDR2 LQKENI. The CDR3 coding sequence is TGTGCCAGCTCACCAGACCGAGGCCTTCGGAATTCACCCCTCCACTTT. It codes for CASSPDRGLRNSPLHF.

This chain links TRBV29-1 with TRBJ2-5, with D maybe TRBD1 (5 bases). The CDR3 sequence is 13 residues long. The V gene lost 3 bases and the J gene lost 4 bases, with 12 bases spanning the gap. The germline V gene has CDR1 SQVTM and CDR2 ANQGSEA. CDR3 protein: CSVETAQRETQYF. The CDR3 bases are TGCAGCGTTGAGACAGCTCAGCGAGAGACCCAGTACTTC.

The rearrangement uses TRBV5-1 and TRBJ2-5; D is perhaps TRBD1 (6 bases). V was trimmed by 4 bases and J by 3 bases, leaving 10 bases between them. CDR1 is SGHRS and CDR2 is YFSETQ in the germline V gene. The CDR3 runs 13 residues. This chain's CDR3 is CASSPWTEETQYF. CDR3 DNA sequence: TGCGCCAGCAGCCCATGGACAGAAGAGACCCAGTACTTC.

This clonotype was recorded a few times. The chain carries TRBV24-1 and TRBJ2-3, with TRBD2 matching over 12 bases. V lost 4 bases to trimming and J lost 1 base; unmatched junction nucleotides: 5. Germline CDR1 and CDR2: KGHDR and SFDVKD. The CDR3 runs to 17 residues. The CDR3 loop is CATSDTASGRGTDTQYF. The DNA of the CDR3 is TGTGCCACCAGTGACACAGCTAGCGGGAGGGGCACAGATACGCAGTATTTT.

This clonotype was seen a handful of times. The V gene is TRBV10-3, the J gene TRBJ1-1; D not certain. CDR1 and CDR2 (germline): ENHRY, SYGVKD. The V gene lost 2 bases and the J gene lost 7 bases, with 11 bases spanning the gap. The CDR3 length is 13 residues. CDR3 in amino acids: CAISESFDNEAFF. CDR3 DNA sequence: TGTGCCATCAGTGAGAGCTTTGACAATGAAGCTTTCTTT.

This chain connects TRBV6-6 to TRBJ1-5; the D gene is possibly TRBD1 (6 bases). Germline lookup yields CDR1 MNHNY and CDR2 SVGAGI (reference sequence). The ends were cut back, 7 bases at V and 7 bases at J, with 17 bases in the middle. This CDR3 is 14 amino acids long. CDR3 nucleotides: TGTGCCAGCAAGGGGAGGACAGAACCCCAGCCCCAGCATTTT. Translating gives CASKGRTEPQPQHF.

The V gene is TRBV5-1, the J gene TRBJ1-2, with 7 nucleotides matching TRBD1. The CDR3 loop spans 13 amino acids. CDR1 and CDR2 from the germline V gene are SGHRS and YFSETQ. The junction had 1 base not matched to a gene; V was cut back by 3 bases and J by 2 bases. CDR3 sequence: CASSWDRNYGYTF. As DNA, the CDR3 is TGCGCCAGCAGCTGGGACAGAAACTATGGCTACACCTTC. Combining the CDR3 with reference TRBV5-1 and TRBJ1-2 gives the whole variable domain KAGVTQTPRYLIKTRGQQVTLSCSPISGHRSVSWYQQTPGQGLQFLFEYFSETQRNKGNFPGRFSGRQFSNSRSEMNVSTLELGDSALYLCASSWDRNYGYTFGSGTRLTVV.

The rearrangement uses TRBV18 and TRBJ2-5, with TRBD1 matching 9 bases. The CDR3 extends over 14 amino acids. The ends lost 2 bases at V and 4 bases at J; junction bases unmatched: 2. Per the germline V gene, CDR1 is KGHSH and CDR2 is LQKENI. The CDR3 nucleotides are TGTGCCAGCTCACCAGGGACAGGGTCAGAGACCCAGTACTTC. Amino acids: CASSPGTGSETQYF.

This clonotype has a handful of counts. The chain couples TRBV6-6 to TRBJ1-1; 7 nucleotides agree with TRBD1. The length of the CDR3 is 14 residues. Germline CDR1 and CDR2: MNHNY and SVGAGI (reference sequence). V lost 8 bases, J lost 0 bases, and 6 bases stayed unmatched. The CDR3 reads CASFRDRLNTEAFF. The CDR3 DNA reads as TGTGCCAGCTTCCGGGACAGACTGAACACTGAAGCTTTCTTT.

The chain links TRBV24-1 to TRBJ2-4; the D is unclear. V was trimmed by 7 bases and J by 4 bases, leaving 7 bases between them. Germline lookup yields CDR1 KGHDR and CDR2 SFDVKD. The CDR3 is 12 amino acids. The CDR3 DNA sequence: TGTGCCACCAGGTCCAGAAAAAACATTCAGTACTTC. It is translated as CATRSRKNIQYF.

This clonotype was detected only a few times. This chain links TRBV12-3 or TRBV12-4 with TRBJ2-3; D possibly uses TRBD1 or TRBD2 (6 bases each). This CDR3 has 14 residues. Trimming stripped 2 bases from V and 5 bases from J, with 11 bases between. The CDR3 nucleotides are TGTGCCAGCAGTTTATCGGGGGCCCAAGATACGCAGTATTTT. Its protein product is CASSLSGAQDTQYF.

Note on this clonotype: An end of the junction differs from the germline gene, which may be a read error. V and J are TRBV10-3 and TRBJ1-1; 12 bases fit TRBD1. Germline V gives CDR1 ENHRY, CDR2 SYGVKD. The CDR3 is 17 amino acids. CDR3 coding DNA: TGTGCCATAGCAGCCGGGACAGGGGGCGCTTTGAACATTGAAGCTTTCTTT. It codes for CAIAAGTGGALNIEAFF.

There are a few counts of this clonotype. The gene calls are TRBV24-1 and TRBJ1-1; D is unclear. The germline CDR1 and CDR2 sequences are KGHDR and SFDVKD. The V gene lost 4 bases and the J gene lost 1 base, with 6 bases spanning the gap. The CDR3 loop spans 13 amino acids. Here the CDR3 DNA reads TGTGCCACCAGTGACCCAGGGAACACTGAAGCTTTCTTT. Translation: CATSDPGNTEAFF.

The chain joins TRBV10-3 to TRBJ2-7, with 10 bases aligning to TRBD2. Germline V gene lookup returns CDR1 ENHRY and CDR2 SYGVKD. V shed 8 bases, J shed 5 bases, and the junction held 9 bases outside the gene matches. The CDR3 sequence is 14 residues long. In DNA form, the CDR3 reads TGTGCCATCGCTAGCGGGAGAGGGGCCCACGAGCAGTACTTC. Protein sequence: CAIASGRGAHEQYF.

V gene TRBV20-1 combines with J gene TRBJ2-1; 13 bases map to TRBD2. After removal of 5 bases from V and 9 bases from J, the junction contained 10 bases not matched to a gene. This CDR3 spans 15 amino acids. CDR1 is DFQATT, CDR2 SNEGSKA, per germline (reference sequence). CDR3 amino acids: CSAPPPGLAGVEQFF. The CDR3 nucleotides read TGCAGTGCTCCCCCCCCCGGACTAGCGGGAGTTGAGCAGTTCTTC.

This clonotype was found a few times. The CDR3 sequence: CSASDRRSNQPQHF. The CDR3 DNA is TGCAGTGCTAGTGACAGGAGGAGCAATCAGCCCCAGCATTTT. This sequence joins TRBV20-1 and TRBJ1-5; weak D call: TRBD1 (6 bases). The length of the CDR3 is 14 residues. Germline CDR1 and CDR2: DFQATT and SNEGSKA (reference sequence). V was clipped by 3 bases and J by 1 base, with 10 bases between them.

Here the CDR3 reads CSASGDWSSYEQYF. Here the CDR3 DNA reads TGCAGTGCTAGTGGGGACTGGAGCTCCTACGAGCAGTACTTC. The V gene is TRBV20-1, the J gene TRBJ2-7, with D perhaps matching TRBD2 (6 bases). Germline CDR1 is DFQATT and CDR2 is SNEGSKA (reference sequence). The CDR3 extends over 14 amino acids. V lost 3 bases to trimming and J lost 0 bases, with 12 bases between them.

A few counts support this clonotype. The gene calls are TRBV20-1 and TRBJ1-2; D is ambiguous. This CDR3 is built from 12 residues. V lost 2 bases, J lost 1 base, and 5 bases lay in between. CDR1 and CDR2 (germline): DFQATT, SNEGSKA (reference sequence). The CDR3 DNA follows: TGCAGTGCTAGAAATTATAACTATGGCTACACCTTC. This sequence encodes CSARNYNYGYTF.

The chain combines TRBV12-3 or TRBV12-4 with TRBJ2-1; 8 bases are shared with TRBD2. The CDR3 is 13 residues long. V lost 6 bases and J lost 6; bases outside the gene matches: 4. The CDR3 reads CASRRTSPNEQFF. Written as DNA, the CDR3 is TGTGCCAGCAGACGGACTAGCCCCAATGAGCAGTTCTTC.